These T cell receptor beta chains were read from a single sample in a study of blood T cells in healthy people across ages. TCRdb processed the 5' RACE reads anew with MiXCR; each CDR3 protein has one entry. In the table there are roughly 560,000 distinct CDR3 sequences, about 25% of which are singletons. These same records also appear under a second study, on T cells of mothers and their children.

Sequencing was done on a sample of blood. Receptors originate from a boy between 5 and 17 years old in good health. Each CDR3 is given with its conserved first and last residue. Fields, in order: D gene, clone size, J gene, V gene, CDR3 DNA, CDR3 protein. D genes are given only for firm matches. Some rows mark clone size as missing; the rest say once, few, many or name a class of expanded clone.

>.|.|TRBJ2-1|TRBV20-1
TGCAGTGCTAGCGGGAGTGCAAACAATGAGCAGTTCTTC
CSASGSANNEQFF
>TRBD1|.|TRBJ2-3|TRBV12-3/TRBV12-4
TGTGCCAGCAGGTGGACAGGGGGGGCAGATACGCAGTATTTT
CASRWTGGADTQYF
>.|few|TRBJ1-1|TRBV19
TGTGCCAGTAGTATGGCGTCGATTTCGTACACTGAAGCTTTCTTT
CASSMASISYTEAFF
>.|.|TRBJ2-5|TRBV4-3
TGCGCCAGCAGCCAAGAAATTTTAAGAGGCCAAGAGACCCAGTACTTC
CASSQEILRGQETQYF
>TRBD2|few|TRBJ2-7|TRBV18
TGTGCCAGCTCACCAAGGCGACTAGCGGGGGACGAGCAGTACTTC
CASSPRRLAGDEQYF
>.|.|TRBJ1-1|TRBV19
TGTGCCAGTACGTGGGGCGCAGGGAACACTGAAGCTTTCTTT
CASTWGAGNTEAFF
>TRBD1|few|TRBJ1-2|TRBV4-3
TGCGCCAGCAGCCGATTACAGGGGAATGGCTACACCTTC
CASSRLQGNGYTF
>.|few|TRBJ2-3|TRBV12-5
TGTGCTAGTGCGGAGTCCGGCACTAGCACAGATACGCAGTATTTT
CASAESGTSTDTQYF
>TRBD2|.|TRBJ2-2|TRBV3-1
TGTGCCAGCCAACTAGCGGGAGTGAACACCGGGGAGCTGTTTTTT
CASQLAGVNTGELFF
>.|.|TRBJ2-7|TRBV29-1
TGCAGCGTTGAAGACAGGCTAACCTACGAGCAGTACTTC
CSVEDRLTYEQYF
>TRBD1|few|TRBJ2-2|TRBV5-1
TGCGCCAGCAGCGCGGACAGGGACACCGGGGAGCTGTTTTTT
CASSADRDTGELFF
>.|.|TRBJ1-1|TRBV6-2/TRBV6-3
TGTGCCATCCGGCAGGGCGGGAACACTGAAGCTTTCTTT
CAIRQGGNTEAFF
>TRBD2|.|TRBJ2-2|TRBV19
TGTGCCAGCACATTAGCGGGATTAACCGGGGAGCTGTTTTTT
CASTLAGLTGELFF
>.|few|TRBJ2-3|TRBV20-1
TGCAGTGTCCCTAGCGGCACAGATACGCAGTATTTT
CSVPSGTDTQYF
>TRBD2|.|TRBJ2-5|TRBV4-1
TGCGCCAGCAGCCAAGGACTAGCGGGAGAAGAGACCCAGTACTTC
CASSQGLAGEETQYF
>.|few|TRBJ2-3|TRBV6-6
TGTGCCAGCCAACAGACAGATACGCAGTATTTT
CASQQTDTQYF
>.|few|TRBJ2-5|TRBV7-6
TGTGCCAGCAGCATAGGGTCCAGCCAAGAGACCCAGTACTTC
CASSIGSSQETQYF
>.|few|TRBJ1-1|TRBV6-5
TGTGCCGGCAGTTACGGGGGGGAATTCACTGAAGCTTTCTTT
CAGSYGGEFTEAFF
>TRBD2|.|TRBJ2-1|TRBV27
TGTGCCAGCAGTCTTCGGGAGGGTGTGCAGTTCTTC
CASSLREGVQFF
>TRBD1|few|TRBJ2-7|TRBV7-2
TGTGCCAGCAGCTTGGGACAGAATCTCTACGAGCAGTACTTC
CASSLGQNLYEQYF
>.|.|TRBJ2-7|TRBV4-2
TGTGCCAGCAGCCCATCACCAGACGAGCAGTACTTC
CASSPSPDEQYF
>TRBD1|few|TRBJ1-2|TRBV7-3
TGTGCCAGCAGCCTACAGGGGGCTGACTATGGCTACACCTTC
CASSLQGADYGYTF
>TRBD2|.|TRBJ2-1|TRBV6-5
TGTGCCAGCAGTTACGCTAGCGGGAGTCCCTACAATGAGCAGTTCTTC
CASSYASGSPYNEQFF
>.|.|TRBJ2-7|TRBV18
TGTGCCAGCTCACCACGGGGGCAGGGGTTCCACGAGCAGTACTTC
CASSPRGQGFHEQYF
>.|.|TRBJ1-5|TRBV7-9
TGTGCCAGCAGTATAGGGGCTAGCTGGCGCCCCCTTAGCAATCAGCCCCAGCATTTT
CASSIGASWRPLSNQPQHF
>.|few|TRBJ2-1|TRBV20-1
TGCAGTGCTAGGCCGGGACTCAATACGGTCGGTGAGCAGTTCTTC
CSARPGLNTVGEQFF
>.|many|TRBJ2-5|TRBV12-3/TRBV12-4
TGTGCCAGCAGTTTAAGCCAGGGTGGGGAGACCCAGTACTTC
CASSLSQGGETQYF
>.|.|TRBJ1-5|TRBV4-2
TGTGCCAGCAGCCAAGAAGTGCGCGGGGGCGCGCAGCCCCAGCATTTT
CASSQEVRGGAQPQHF
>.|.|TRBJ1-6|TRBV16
TGTGCCAGCAGCCAATCCTTAGCGGAAACTAATTCACCCCTCCACTTT
CASSQSLAETNSPLHF
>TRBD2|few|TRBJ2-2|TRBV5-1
TGCGCCAGCAGCTTGGGGCCAGCGGGGATGGCCGGGGAGCTGTTTTTT
CASSLGPAGMAGELFF
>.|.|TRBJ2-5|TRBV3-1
TGTGCCAGCAGCCCGACCAGACGGACCCAGTACTTC
CASSPTRRTQYF
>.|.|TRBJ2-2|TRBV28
TGTGCCAGCAGTTTAGGAGGGTTCGGGGAGCTGTTTTTT
CASSLGGFGELFF
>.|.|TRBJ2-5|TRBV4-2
TGTGCCAGCAGCCAAGATTTGGGTAGGGAATCAGAGACCCAGTACTTC
CASSQDLGRESETQYF
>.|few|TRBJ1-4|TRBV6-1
TGTGCCAGCAGTGAAAATTTGGCAGAAGTGAATGAAAAACTGTTTTTT
CASSENLAEVNEKLFF
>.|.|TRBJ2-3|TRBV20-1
TGCAGTGCTAGCGCAACCGGGACATATTACCCAGATACGCAGTATTTT
CSASATGTYYPDTQYF
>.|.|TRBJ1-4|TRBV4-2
TGTGCCAGCAGCCAAGATGTAACAGCCCTACTTAATGAAAAACTGTTTTTT
CASSQDVTALLNEKLFF